The 9 T cell receptor beta chains below were found in one sample sequenced in a study of CD8 T cells in Susac syndrome. A quantity of about 0.5 to 1 ug RNA underwent reverse transcription using random hexamers. TCRdb used MiXCR to reprocess the immunoSEQ multiplex PCR reads, holding one entry per CDR3 protein. The sample holds more than 150,000 distinct CDR3 sequences, about 95% seen once. Specimen: CD4+ T cells from PBMCs. The receptor set was obtained from a human donor with Susac syndrome.

This rearrangement joins TRBV9 to TRBJ2-5; the match to TRBD1 covers 8 bases. With V trimmed by 3 bases and J by 6 bases, 10 bases remained unmatched. Germline V gene data show CDR1 as SGDLS and CDR2 as YYNGEE. The CDR3 has 15 residues. The CDR3 coding sequence is TGTGCCAGCAGCGAGTACCGGGACAGGAGGAAGACCCAGTACTTC. This gives the protein CASSEYRDRRKTQYF.

This clonotype appeared a single time. This chain connects TRBV28 to TRBJ2-3; 7 bases align to TRBD1. The germline gives CDR1 MDHEN, CDR2 SYDVKM. This CDR3 contains 13 residues. The V segment lost 5 bases and the J segment 8 bases; nucleotides outside the gene matches: 7. This chain's CDR3 is CASSGTALSTQYF. Written as DNA, the CDR3 is TGTGCCAGCAGTGGGACAGCACTCAGTACGCAGTATTTT.

This chain uses TRBV2 with TRBJ1-3; D is ambiguous. This CDR3 has 14 residues. V lost 4 bases and J 0 bases, leaving 7 bases between the germline ends. From germline, CDR1 is SNHLY and CDR2 FYNNEI. The DNA of the CDR3 is TGTGCCAGCAGTGTGGGATCCTCTGGAAACACCATATATTTT. This codes for CASSVGSSGNTIYF. Looking up the rest from reference TRBV2 and TRBJ1-3 gives the full variable domain: EPEVTQTPSHQVTQMGQEVILRCVPISNHLYFYWYRQILGQKVEFLVSFYNNEISEKSEIFDDQFSVERPDGSNFTLKIRSTKLEDSAMYFCASSVGSSGNTIYFGEGSWLTVV.

This chain connects TRBV5-1 to TRBJ1-1; perhaps TRBD1 as D (5 bases). The CDR3 totals 15 residues. The germline V gene has CDR1 SGHRS and CDR2 YFSETQ. The germline V and J ends were trimmed by 3 bases and 4 bases, with 16 bases remaining between them. The CDR3 nucleotides read TGCGCCAGCAGCTCCTGGGTGGGGGTGAGCACTGAAGCTTTCTTT. This codes for CASSSWVGVSTEAFF.

The chain has TRBV29-1 and TRBJ2-2, with 7 bases matching TRBD1. Germline trimming cut 6 bases from V and 9 bases from J; bases unmatched to any gene: 7. From germline, CDR1 is SQVTM and CDR2 ANQGSEA. The CDR3 is 12 residues long. The CDR3 sequence: CSVVGQDRELFF. CDR3 nucleotide sequence: TGCAGCGTAGTAGGACAGGATCGGGAGCTGTTTTTT.

The rearrangement uses TRBV20-1 and TRBJ1-5; D is unresolved. The V end lost 4 bases, the J end lost 9 bases, and 16 bases lay between the germline ends. Germline CDR1 and CDR2: DFQATT and SNEGSKA (reference sequence). The CDR3 runs 13 residues. The CDR3, as DNA: TGCAGTGCTACGTCCCCCTCCCCCGGGCCCCAGCATTTT. Amino acid sequence: CSATSPSPGPQHF.

The DNA for the CDR3 is TGTGCTAGTGGCCCAGGAAACTACGAGCAGTACTTC. Its translation: CASGPGNYEQYF. This rearrangement joins TRBV12-5 to TRBJ2-7; D uncertain. The CDR3 extends over 12 amino acids. Trimming cost V 6 bases and J 3 bases, with 9 bases left between them. The V gene's germline CDR1 is LGHNT and CDR2 FRNRAP.

CDR3 in DNA: TGTGCCAGCAAGAAATCGACAGGGAAAAGCAATCAGCCCCAGCATTTT. Translating it yields CASKKSTGKSNQPQHF. The chain combines TRBV2 with TRBJ1-5, with 7 nucleotides matching TRBD1. The CDR3 is made up of 16 amino acids. Germline V gene lookup returns CDR1 SNHLY and CDR2 FYNNEI. J lost 1 base, V lost 7 bases, and 10 bases had no gene match.

V usage is TRBV14 and J usage is TRBJ1-5, with D uncertain. Germline loops: CDR1 SGHDN, CDR2 FVKESK. The CDR3 length is 13 residues. Trimming took off 4 bases at V and 3 bases at J, with 7 bases between the two ends. The CDR3 is CASSPSYNQPQHF. The CDR3 DNA reads TGTGCCAGCAGCCCCTCCTACAATCAGCCCCAGCATTTT.